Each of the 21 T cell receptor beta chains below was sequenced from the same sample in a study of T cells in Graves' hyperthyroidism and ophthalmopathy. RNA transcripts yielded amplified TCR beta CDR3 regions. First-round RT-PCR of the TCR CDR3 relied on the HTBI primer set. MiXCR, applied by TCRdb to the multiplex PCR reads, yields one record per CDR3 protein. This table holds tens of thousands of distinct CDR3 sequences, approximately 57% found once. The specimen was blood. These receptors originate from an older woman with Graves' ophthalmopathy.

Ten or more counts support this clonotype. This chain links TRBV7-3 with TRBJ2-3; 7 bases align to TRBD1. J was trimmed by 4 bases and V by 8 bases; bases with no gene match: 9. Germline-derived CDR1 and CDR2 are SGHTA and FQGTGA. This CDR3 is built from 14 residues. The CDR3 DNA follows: TGTGCCAGCGGAACTAGAGGGGGCGCAGATACGCAGTATTTT. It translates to CASGTRGGADTQYF.

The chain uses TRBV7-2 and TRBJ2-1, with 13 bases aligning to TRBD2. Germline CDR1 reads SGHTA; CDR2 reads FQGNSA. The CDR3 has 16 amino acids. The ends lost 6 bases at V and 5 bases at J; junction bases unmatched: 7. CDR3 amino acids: CASSYGTSGTNNEQFF. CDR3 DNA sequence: TGTGCCAGCAGTTACGGGACTAGCGGGACCAACAATGAGCAGTTCTTC. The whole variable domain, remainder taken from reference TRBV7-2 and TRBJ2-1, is GAGVSQSPSNKVTEKGKDVELRCDPISGHTALYWYRQSLGQGLEFLIYFQGNSAPDKSGLPSDRFSAERTGGSVSTLTIQRTQQEDSAVYLCASSYGTSGTNNEQFFGPGTRLTVL.

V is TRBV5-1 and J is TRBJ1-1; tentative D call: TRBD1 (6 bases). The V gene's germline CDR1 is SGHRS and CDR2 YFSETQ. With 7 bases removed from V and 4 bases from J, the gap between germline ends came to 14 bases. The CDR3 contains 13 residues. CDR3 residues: CASGGGRGTEAFF. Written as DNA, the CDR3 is TGCGCCAGCGGGGGCGGGAGGGGCACTGAAGCTTTCTTT.

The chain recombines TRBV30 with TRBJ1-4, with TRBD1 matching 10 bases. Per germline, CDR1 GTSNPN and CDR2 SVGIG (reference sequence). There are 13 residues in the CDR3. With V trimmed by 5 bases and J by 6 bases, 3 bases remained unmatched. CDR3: CAWGGTGDEKLFF. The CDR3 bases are TGTGCCTGGGGCGGGACAGGGGATGAAAAACTGTTTTTT.

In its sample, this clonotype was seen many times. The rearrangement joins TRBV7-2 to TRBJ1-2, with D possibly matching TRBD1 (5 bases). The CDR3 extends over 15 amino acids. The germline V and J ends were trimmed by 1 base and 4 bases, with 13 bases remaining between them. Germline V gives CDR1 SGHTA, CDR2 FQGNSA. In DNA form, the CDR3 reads TGTGCCAGCAGCTTAGATAGGACACCGGGCTATGGCTACACCTTC. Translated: CASSLDRTPGYGYTF.

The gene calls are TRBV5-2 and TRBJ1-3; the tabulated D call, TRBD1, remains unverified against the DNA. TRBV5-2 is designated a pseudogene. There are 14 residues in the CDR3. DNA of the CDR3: TGTGCCAGCAAGGGGACAGGGGGCAGGAACACCATATATTTT. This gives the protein CASKGTGGRNTIYF.

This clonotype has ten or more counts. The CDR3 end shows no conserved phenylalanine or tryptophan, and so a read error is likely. CDR3 protein: CASSLVLAETQYS. In DNA, the CDR3 is TGTGCCAGCAGCTTAGTACTAGCAGAGACCCAGTACTCC. V and J are TRBV7-2 and TRBJ2-5; perhaps TRBD2 as D (6 bases). V was pared by 1 base and J by 4 bases, with 7 bases between. This CDR3 spans 13 amino acids. The germline gives CDR1 SGHTA, CDR2 FQGNSA.

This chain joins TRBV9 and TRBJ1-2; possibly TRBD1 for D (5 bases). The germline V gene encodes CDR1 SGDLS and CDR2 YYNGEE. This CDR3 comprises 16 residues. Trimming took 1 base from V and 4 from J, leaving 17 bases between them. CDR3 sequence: CASSVTPSGDLYGYTF. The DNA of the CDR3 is TGTGCCAGCAGCGTAACGCCTAGCGGGGACCTCTATGGCTACACCTTC. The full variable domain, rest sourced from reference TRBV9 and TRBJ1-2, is DSGVTQTPKHLITATGQRVTLRCSPRSGDLSVYWYQQSLDQGLQFLIQYYNGEERAKGNILERFSAQQFPDLHSELNLSSLELGDSALYFCASSVTPSGDLYGYTFGSGTRLTVV.

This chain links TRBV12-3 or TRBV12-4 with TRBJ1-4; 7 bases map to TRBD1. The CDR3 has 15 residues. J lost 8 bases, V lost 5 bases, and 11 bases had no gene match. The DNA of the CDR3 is TGTGCCAGCAGTACCGCCTTAACAGGGGAGGAAAAACTGTTTTTT. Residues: CASSTALTGEEKLFF.

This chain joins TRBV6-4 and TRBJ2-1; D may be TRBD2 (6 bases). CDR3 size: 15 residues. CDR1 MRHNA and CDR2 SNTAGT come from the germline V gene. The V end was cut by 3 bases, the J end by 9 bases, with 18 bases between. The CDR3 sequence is CASSEISGEGLEQFF. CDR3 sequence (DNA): TGTGCCAGCAGTGAAATTAGCGGAGAAGGCCTTGAGCAGTTCTTC.

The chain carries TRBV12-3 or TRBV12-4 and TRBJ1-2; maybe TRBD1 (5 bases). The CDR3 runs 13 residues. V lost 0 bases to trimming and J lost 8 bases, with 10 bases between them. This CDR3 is CASSLALGRGYTF. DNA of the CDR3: TGTGCCAGCAGTTTAGCTTTGGGACGCGGCTACACCTTC.

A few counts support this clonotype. The CDR3 is CAISEGESQPQHF. CDR3 bases: TGTGCCATCAGTGAGGGGGAGTCGCAGCCCCAGCATTTT. The genes are TRBV10-3 and TRBJ1-5; D uncertain. Germline V gives CDR1 ENHRY, CDR2 SYGVKD. CDR3 length: 13 residues. Trimming shortened V by 2 bases and J by 7 bases, and 9 bases separated the two germline ends.

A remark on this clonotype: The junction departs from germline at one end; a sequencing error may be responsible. In DNA, the CDR3 is TGTGCCAGCAGCCAAGTTACCGGGGCGAGCACAGGTACGCAGTACTTT. Its translation is CASSQVTGASTGTQYF. V is TRBV14 and J is TRBJ2-3, with D perhaps assigned TRBD1 or TRBD2 (5 bases each). The CDR3 has 16 amino acids. Looked up from germline, CDR1 is SGHDN and CDR2 is FVKESK.

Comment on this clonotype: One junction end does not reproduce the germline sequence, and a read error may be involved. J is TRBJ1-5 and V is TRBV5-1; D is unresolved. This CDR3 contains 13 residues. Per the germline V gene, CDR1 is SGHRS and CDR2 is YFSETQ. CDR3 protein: CASSLWINQPQRF. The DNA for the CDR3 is TGCGCCAGCAGTTTGTGGATCAATCAGCCCCAGCGTTTT.

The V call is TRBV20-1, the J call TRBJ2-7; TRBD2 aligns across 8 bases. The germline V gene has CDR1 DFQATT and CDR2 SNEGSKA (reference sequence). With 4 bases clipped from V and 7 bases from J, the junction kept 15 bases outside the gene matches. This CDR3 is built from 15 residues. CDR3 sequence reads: CSAKFGTRGVWEQYF. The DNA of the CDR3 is TGCAGTGCTAAGTTCGGGACTAGAGGGGTCTGGGAGCAGTACTTC.

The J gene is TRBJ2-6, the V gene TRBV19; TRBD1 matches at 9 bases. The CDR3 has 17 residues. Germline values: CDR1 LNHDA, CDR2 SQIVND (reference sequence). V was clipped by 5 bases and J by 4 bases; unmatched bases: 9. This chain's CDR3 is CASSPGQGDTGANVLTF. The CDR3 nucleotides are TGTGCCAGTAGTCCGGGACAGGGAGACACCGGGGCCAACGTCCTGACTTTC.

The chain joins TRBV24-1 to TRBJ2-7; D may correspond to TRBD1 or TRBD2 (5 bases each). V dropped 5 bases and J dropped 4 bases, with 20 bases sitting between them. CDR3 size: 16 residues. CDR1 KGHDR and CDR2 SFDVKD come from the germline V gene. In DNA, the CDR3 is TGTGCCACCAGTGCTAGTACCGGGACGGACTTTTACGAGCAGTACTTC. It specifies CATSASTGTDFYEQYF.

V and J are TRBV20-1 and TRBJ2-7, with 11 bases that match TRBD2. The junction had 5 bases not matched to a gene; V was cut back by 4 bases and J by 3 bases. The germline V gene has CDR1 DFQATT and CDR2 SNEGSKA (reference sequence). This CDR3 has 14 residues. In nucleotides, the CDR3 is TGCAGTGCTAACCCGGGACTAGCGGACTACGAGCAGTACTTC. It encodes CSANPGLADYEQYF.

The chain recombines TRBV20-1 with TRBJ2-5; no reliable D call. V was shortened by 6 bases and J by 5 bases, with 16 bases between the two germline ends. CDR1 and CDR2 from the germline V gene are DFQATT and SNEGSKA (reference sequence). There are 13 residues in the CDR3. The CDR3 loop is CSAPDLLGETQYF. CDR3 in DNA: TGCAGTGCCCCGGACCTTTTGGGGGAGACCCAGTACTTC.

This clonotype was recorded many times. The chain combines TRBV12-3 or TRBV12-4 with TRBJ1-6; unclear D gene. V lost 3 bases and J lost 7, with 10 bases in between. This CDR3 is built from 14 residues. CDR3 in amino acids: CASSFGLPNSPLHF. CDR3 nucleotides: TGTGCCAGCAGTTTTGGACTGCCGAATTCACCCCTCCACTTT.

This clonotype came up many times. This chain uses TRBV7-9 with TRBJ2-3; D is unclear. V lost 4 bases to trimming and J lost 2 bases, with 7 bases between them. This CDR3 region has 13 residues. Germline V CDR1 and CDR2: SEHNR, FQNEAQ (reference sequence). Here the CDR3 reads CASSSQLTDTQYF. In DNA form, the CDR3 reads TGTGCCAGCAGCTCCCAGCTCACAGATACGCAGTATTTT.